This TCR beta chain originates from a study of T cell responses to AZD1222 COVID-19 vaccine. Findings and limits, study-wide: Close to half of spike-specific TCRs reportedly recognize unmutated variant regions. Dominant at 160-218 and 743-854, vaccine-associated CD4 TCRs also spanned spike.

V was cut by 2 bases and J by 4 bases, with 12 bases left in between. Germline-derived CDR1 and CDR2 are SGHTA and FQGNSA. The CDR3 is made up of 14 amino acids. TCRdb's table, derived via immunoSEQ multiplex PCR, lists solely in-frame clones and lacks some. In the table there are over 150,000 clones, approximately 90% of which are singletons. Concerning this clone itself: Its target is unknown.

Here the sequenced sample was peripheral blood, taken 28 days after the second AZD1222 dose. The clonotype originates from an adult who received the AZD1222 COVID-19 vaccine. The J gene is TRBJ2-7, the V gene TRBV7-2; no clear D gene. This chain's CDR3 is CASSLMGRNYEQYF. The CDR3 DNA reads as TGTGCCAGCAGCTTAATGGGCAGAAATTACGAGCAGTACTTC.